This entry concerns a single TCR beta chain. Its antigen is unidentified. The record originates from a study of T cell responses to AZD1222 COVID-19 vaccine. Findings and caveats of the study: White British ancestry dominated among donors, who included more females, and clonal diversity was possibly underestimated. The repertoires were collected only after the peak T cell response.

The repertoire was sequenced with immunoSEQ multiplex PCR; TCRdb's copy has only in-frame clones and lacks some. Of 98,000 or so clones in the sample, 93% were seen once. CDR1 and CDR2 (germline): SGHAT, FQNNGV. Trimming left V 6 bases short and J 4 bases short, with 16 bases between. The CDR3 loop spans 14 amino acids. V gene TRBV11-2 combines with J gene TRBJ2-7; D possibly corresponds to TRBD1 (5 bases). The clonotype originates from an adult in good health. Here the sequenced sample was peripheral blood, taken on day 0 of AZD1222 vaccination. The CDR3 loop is CASSSTGGAYEQYF. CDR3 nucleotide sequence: TGTGCCAGCAGTTCCACTGGTGGGGCATACGAGCAGTACTTC.